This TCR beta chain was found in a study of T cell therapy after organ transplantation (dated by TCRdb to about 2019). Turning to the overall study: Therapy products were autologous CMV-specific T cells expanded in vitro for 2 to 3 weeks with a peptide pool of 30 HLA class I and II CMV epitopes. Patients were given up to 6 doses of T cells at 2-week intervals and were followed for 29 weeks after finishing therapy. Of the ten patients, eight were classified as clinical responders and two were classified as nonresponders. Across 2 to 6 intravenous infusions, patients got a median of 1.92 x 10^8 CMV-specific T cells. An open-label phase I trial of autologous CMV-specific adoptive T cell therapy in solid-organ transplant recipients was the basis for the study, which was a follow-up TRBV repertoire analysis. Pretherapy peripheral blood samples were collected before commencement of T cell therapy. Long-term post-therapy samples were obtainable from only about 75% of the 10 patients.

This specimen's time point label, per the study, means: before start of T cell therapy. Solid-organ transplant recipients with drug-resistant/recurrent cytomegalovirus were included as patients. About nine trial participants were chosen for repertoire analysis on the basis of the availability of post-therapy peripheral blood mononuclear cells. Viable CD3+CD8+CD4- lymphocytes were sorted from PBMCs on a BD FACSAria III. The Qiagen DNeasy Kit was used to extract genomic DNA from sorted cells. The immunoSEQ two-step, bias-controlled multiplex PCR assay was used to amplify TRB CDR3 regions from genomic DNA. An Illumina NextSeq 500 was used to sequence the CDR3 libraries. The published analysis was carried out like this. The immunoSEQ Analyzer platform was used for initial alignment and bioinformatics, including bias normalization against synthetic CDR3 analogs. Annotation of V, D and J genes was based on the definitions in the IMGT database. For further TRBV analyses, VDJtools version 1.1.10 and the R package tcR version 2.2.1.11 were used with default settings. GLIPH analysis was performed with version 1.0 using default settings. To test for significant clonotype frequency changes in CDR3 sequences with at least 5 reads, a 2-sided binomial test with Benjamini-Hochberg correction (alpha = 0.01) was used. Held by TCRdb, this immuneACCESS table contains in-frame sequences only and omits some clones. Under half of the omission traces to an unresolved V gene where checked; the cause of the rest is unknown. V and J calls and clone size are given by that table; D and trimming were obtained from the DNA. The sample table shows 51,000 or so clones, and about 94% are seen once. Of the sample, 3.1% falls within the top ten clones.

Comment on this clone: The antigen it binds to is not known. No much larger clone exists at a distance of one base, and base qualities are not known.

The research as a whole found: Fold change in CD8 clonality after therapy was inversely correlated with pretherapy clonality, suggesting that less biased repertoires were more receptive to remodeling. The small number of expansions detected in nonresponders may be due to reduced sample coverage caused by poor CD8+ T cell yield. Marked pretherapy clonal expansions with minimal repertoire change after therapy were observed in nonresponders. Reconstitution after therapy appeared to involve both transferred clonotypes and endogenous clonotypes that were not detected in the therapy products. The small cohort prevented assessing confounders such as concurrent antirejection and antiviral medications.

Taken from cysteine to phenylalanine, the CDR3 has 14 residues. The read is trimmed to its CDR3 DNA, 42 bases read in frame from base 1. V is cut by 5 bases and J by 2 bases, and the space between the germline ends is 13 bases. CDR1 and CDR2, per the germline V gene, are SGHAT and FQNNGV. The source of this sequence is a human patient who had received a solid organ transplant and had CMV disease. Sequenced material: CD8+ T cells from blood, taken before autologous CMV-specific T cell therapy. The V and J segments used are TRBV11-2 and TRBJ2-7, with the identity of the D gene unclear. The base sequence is TGTGCCAGCAGCACCCAAGACGGTCCCTACGAGCAGTACTTC. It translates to CASSTQDGPYEQYF. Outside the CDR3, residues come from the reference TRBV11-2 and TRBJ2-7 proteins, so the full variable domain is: EAGVAQSPRYKIIEKRQSVAFWCNPISGHATLYWYQQILGQGPKLLIQFQNNGVVDDSQLPKDRFSAERLKGVDSTLKIQPAKLEDSAVYLCASSTQDGPYEQYFGPGTRLTVT.